This T cell receptor beta chain derives from a study of cytomegalovirus exposure and HLA in healthy donors. Study-level results: Within the data, a cluster of highly shared sequence variants was likely a sequencing artifact. Reportedly, TCR beta sequences accurately predicted HLA-A and HLA-B alleles in most subjects.

PCR primers comprised 60 Vbeta and 13 Jbeta primers. Assay: immunoSEQ multiplex PCR; the TCRdb copy retains only in-frame clones and omits some. The sample lists 250,000 to 350,000 clones, 86% occurring once. With regard to this clone: Its antigen is still unknown.

The germline gives CDR1 SGHTA, CDR2 FQGNSA. The CDR3 has 13 amino acids. Trimming left V 1 base short and J 4 bases short, with 5 bases between. The sequencing sample was made of PBMCs. The rearrangement uses TRBV7-2 and TRBJ1-5; D unresolved. This TCR derives from a man aged 35 to 55 in good health and CMV-seropositive. The CDR3 sequence is CASSLGQNQPQHF. CDR3 nucleotides: TGTGCCAGCAGCTTAGGGCAAAATCAGCCCCAGCATTTT. Filled out from reference TRBV7-2 and TRBJ1-5, the complete variable domain reads GAGVSQSPSNKVTEKGKDVELRCDPISGHTALYWYRQSLGQGLEFLIYFQGNSAPDKSGLPSDRFSAERTGGSVSTLTIQRTQQEDSAVYLCASSLGQNQPQHFGDGTRLSIL.